This entry describes one T cell receptor (beta chain). Its antigen is unidentified. A much larger clone lies a single base off, so this may be a read error. These data originate in a study of neurological immune-mediated disorders. The CDR3 consists of 14 residues. Germline V gene sequence: CDR1 DFQATT, CDR2 SNEGSKA (reference sequence). TCRdb reprocessed the 5' RACE reads with MiXCR, giving one entry per CDR3 protein. The sample lists more than 40,000 distinct CDR3 sequences; roughly 2% were seen once. Study-wide findings and caveats: Across subjects, expanded clones had no CDR3 amino acid sequences in common, pointing to private repertoires in all groups.

The genes are TRBV20-1 and TRBJ2-1; the D gene is possibly TRBD2 (5 bases). This clonotype originated in a woman between 40 and 55 years old with multiple sclerosis. Sequenced: PBMCs. CDR3 in DNA: TGCAGTGCTAGAGAGGGGAGCTCCTACAATGAGAAGTTCTTC. Its protein product is CSAREGSSYNEKFF.